The sample holds many counts of the clone carrying this T cell receptor beta chain. Antigen unknown. This sample is drawn from a study of T cell repertoires in cytomegalovirus infection. From the reads, TCRdb called clonotypes with MiXCR, one entry per CDR3 protein. The table shows approximately 1,000,000 distinct CDR3 sequences, with approximately 31% occurring only once. The CDR3 contains 16 residues. Germline loops: CDR1 SGHTA, CDR2 FQGNSA. V lost 5 bases, J lost 0 bases, and 15 bases lay in between. The rearrangement joins TRBV7-2 to TRBJ2-3; D perhaps matches TRBD2 (6 bases). The material was cultured CD8+ T cells from PBMCs, obtained from culture after CMV antigen stimulation. The sequence was collected from a human donor in good health (CMV status not recorded). Some clones in this sample may be carry-over from other donors' samples. The CDR3 coding sequence is TGTGCCAGCAGCACCATGGAGGGACCTAGCACAGATACGCAGTATTTT. This gives the protein CASSTMEGPSTDTQYF.